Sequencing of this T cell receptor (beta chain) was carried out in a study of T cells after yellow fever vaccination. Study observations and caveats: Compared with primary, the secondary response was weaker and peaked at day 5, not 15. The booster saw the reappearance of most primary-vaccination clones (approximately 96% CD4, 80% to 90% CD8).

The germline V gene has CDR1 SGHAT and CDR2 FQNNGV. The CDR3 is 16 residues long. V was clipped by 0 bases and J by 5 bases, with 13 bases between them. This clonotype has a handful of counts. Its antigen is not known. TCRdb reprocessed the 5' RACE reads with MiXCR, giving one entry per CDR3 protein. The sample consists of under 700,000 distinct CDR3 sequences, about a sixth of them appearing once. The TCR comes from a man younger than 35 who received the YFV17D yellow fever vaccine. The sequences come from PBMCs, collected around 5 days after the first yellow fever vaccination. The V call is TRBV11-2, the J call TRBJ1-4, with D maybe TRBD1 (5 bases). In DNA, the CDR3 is TGTGCCAGCAGCTTAGATCCTACAGGACGGAATGAAAAACTGTTTTTT. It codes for CASSLDPTGRNEKLFF. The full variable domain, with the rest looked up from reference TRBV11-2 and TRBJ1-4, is EAGVAQSPRYKIIEKRQSVAFWCNPISGHATLYWYQQILGQGPKLLIQFQNNGVVDDSQLPKDRFSAERLKGVDSTLKIQPAKLEDSAVYLCASSLDPTGRNEKLFFGSGTQLSVL.